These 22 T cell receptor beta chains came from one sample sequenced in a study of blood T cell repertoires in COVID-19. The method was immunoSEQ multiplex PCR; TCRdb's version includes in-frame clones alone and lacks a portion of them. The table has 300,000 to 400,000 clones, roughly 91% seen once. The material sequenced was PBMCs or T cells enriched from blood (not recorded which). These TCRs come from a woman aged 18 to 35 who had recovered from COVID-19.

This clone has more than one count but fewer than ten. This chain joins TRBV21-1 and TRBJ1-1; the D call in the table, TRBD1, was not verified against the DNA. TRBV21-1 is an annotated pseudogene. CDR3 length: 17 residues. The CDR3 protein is CASSKQGARGVNTEAFF. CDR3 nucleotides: TGTGCCAGCAGCAAACAGGGGGCGCGGGGTGTGAACACTGAAGCTTTCTTT.

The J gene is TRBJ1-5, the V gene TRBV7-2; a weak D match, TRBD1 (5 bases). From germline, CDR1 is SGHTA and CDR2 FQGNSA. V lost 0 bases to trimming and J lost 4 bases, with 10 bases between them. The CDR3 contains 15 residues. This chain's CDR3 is CASSLASPGNQPQHF. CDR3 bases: TGTGCCAGCAGCTTAGCGTCACCAGGGAATCAGCCCCAGCATTTT. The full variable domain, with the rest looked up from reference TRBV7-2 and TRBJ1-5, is GAGVSQSPSNKVTEKGKDVELRCDPISGHTALYWYRQSLGQGLEFLIYFQGNSAPDKSGLPSDRFSAERTGGSVSTLTIQRTQQEDSAVYLCASSLASPGNQPQHFGDGTRLSIL.

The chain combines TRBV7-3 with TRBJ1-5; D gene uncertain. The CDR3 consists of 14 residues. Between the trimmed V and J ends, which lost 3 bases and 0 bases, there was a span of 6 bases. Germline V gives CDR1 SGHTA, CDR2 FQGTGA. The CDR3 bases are TGTGCCAGCAGCTTGACACGTAGCAATCAGCCCCAGCATTTT. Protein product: CASSLTRSNQPQHF.

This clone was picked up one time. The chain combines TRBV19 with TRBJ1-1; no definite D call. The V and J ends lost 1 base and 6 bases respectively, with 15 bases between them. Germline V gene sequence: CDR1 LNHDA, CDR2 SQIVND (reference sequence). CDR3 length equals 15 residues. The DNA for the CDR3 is TGTGCCAGTAGTATAGGGAAAGGCGGGTTTCCTGAAGCTTTCTTT. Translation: CASSIGKGGFPEAFF.

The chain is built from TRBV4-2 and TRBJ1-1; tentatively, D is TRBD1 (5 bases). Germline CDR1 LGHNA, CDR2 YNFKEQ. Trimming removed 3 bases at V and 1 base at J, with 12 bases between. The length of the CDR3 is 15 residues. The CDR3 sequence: CASSHTPTANTEAFF. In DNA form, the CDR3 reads TGTGCCAGCAGCCACACCCCGACAGCGAACACTGAAGCTTTCTTT.

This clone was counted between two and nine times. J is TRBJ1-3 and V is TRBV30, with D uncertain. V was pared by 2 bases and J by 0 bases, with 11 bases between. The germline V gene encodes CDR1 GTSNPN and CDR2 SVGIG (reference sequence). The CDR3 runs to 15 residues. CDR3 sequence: CAWSNGGNSGNTIYF. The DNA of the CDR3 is TGTGCCTGGAGTAACGGCGGCAACTCTGGAAACACCATATATTTT.

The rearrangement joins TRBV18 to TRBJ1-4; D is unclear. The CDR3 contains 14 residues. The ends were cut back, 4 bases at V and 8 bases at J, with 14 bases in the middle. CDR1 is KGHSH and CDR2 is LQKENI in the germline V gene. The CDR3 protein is CASSQRRGLEKLFF. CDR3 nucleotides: TGTGCCAGCTCACAGCGGCGGGGTCTGGAAAAACTGTTTTTT.

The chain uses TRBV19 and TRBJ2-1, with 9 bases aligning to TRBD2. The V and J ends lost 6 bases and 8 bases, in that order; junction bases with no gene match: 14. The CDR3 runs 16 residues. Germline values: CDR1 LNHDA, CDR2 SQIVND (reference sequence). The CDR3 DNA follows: TGTGCCAGTAGGATATATAGCGGGGGCCCCTTGGATGAGCAGTTCTTC. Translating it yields CASRIYSGGPLDEQFF.

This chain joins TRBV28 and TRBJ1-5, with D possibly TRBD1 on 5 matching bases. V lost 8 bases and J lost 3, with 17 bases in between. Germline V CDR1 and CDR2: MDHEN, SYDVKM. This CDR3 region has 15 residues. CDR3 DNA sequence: TGTGCCAGCGGTATCCCCGGGGGTTACAATCAGCCCCAGCATTTT. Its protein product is CASGIPGGYNQPQHF. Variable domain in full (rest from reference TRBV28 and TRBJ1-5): DVKVTQSSRYLVKRTGEKVFLECVQDMDHENMFWYRQDPGLGLRLIYFSYDVKMKEKGDIPEGYSVSREKKERFSLILESASTNQTSMYLCASGIPGGYNQPQHFGDGTRLSIL.

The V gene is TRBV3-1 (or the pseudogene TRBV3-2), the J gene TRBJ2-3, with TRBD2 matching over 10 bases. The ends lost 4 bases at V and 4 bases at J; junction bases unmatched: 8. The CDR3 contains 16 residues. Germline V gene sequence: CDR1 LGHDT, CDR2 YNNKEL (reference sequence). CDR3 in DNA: TGTGCCAGCAGCCGTAGGAGCGGGGGGGCCCCAGATACGCAGTATTTT. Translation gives CASSRRSGGAPDTQYF.

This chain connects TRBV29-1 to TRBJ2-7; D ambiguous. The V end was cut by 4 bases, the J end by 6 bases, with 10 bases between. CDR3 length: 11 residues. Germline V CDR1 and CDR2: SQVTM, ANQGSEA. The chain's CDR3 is CSVVLAGEQYF. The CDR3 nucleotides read TGCAGCGTTGTCTTGGCAGGCGAGCAGTACTTC.

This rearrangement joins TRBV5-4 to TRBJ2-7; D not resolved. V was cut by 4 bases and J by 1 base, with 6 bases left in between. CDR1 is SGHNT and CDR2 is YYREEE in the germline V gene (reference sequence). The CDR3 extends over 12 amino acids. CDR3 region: CASSNRSYEQYF. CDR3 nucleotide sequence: TGTGCCAGCAGCAATCGGTCCTACGAGCAGTACTTC.

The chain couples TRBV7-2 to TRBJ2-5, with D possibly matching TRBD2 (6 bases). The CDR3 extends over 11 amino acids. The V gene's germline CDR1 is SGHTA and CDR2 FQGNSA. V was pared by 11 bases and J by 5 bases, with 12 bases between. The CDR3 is CASGRRETQYF. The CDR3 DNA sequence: TGTGCCTCAGGGAGGCGGGAGACCCAGTACTTC.

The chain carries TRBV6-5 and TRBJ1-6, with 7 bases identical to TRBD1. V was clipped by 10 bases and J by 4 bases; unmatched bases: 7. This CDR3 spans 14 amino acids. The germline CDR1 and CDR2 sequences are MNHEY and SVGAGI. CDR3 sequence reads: CATRGTDYNSPLHF. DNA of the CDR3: TGTGCCACCCGGGGGACAGATTATAATTCACCCCTCCACTTT.

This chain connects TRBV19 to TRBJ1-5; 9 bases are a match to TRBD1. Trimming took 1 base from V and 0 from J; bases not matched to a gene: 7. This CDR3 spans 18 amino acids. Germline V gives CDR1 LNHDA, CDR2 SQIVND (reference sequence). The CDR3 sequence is CASSIVGQGGGSNQPQHF. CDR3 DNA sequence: TGTGCCAGTAGTATAGTGGGACAGGGAGGGGGTAGCAATCAGCCCCAGCATTTT.

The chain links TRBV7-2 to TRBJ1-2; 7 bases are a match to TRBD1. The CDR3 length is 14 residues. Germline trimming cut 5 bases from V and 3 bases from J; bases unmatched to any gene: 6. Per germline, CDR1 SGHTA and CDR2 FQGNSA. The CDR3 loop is CASSAQQGHYGYTF. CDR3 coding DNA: TGTGCCAGCAGCGCGCAACAGGGGCACTATGGCTACACCTTC.

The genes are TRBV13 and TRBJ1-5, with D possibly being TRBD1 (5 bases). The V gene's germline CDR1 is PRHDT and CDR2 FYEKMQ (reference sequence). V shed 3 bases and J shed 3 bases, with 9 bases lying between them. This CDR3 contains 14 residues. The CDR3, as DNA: TGTGCCAGCAGCTTCGGGGGGTACAATCAGCCCCAGCATTTT. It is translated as CASSFGGYNQPQHF.

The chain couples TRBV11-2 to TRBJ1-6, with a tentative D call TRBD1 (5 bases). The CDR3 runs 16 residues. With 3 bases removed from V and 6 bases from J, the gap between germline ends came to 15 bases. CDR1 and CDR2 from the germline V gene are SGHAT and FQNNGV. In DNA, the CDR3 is TGTGCCAGCAGCTTCCTGGAACGGGGGAGTAATTCACCCCTCCACTTT. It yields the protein CASSFLERGSNSPLHF.

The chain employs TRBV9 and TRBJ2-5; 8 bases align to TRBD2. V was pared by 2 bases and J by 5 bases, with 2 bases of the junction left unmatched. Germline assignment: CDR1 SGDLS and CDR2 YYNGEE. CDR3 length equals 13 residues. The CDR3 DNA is TGTGCCAGCAGCGTGCGGGGGGAGGAGACCCAGTACTTC. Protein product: CASSVRGEETQYF.

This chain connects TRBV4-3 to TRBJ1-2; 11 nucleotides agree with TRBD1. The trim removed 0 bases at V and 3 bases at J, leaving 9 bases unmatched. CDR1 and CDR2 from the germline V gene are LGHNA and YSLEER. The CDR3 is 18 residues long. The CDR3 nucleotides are TGCGCCAGCAGCCAAGACCTCGGACAGGGGGCGCTCGACTATGGCTACACCTTC. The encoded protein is CASSQDLGQGALDYGYTF.

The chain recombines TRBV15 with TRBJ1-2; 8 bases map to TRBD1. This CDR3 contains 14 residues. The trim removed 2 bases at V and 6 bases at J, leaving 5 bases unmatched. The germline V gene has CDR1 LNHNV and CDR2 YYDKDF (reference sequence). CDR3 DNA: TGTGCCACCAGCAGACAGGGGGCCATAGATGGCTACACCTTC. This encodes CATSRQGAIDGYTF.

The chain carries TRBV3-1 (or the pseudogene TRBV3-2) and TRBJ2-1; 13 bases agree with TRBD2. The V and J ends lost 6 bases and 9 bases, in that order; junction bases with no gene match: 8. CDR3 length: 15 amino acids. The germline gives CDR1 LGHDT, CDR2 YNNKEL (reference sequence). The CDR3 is CASRPLAGGSGEQFF. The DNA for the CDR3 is TGTGCCAGCAGGCCACTAGCGGGGGGGTCGGGTGAGCAGTTCTTC.